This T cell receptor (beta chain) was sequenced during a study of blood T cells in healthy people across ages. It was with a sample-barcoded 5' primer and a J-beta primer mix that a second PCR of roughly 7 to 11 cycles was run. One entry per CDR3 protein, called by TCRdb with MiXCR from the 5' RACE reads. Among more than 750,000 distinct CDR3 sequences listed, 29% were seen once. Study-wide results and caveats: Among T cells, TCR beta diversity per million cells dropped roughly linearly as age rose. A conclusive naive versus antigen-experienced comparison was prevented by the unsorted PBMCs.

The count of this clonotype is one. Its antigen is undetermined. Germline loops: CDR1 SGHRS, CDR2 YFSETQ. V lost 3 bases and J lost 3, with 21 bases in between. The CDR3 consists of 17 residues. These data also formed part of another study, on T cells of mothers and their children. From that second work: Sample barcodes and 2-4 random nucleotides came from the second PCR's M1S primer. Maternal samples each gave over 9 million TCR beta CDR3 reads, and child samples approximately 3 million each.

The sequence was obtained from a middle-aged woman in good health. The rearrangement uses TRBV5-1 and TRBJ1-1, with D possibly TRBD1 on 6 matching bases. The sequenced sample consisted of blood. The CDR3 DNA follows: TGCGCCAGCAGCTGGGGGCTCCCCAGGGGTTTGGACACTGAAGCTTTCTTT. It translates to CASSWGLPRGLDTEAFF.